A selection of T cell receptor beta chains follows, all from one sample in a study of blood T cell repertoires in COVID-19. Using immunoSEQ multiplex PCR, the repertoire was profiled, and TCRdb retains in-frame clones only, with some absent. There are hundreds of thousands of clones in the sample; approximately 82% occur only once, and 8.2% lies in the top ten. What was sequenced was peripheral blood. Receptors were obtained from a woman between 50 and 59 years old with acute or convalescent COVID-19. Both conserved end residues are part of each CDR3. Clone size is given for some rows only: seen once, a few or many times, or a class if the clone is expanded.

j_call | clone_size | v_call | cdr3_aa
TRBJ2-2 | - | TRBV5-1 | CASSLQGADTGELFF
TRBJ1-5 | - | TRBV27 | CASSPQKGASAQPQHF
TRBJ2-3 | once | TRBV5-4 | CASSLFADPSTDTQYF
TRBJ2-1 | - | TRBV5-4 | CASSVGSVFAGYNEQFF
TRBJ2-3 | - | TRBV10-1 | CASSDLSGEYTDTQYF
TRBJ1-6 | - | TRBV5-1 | CASSLGPEGLETPLHF
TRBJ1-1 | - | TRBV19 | CASKWTGVTEAFF
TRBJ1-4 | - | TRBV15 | CATGGEKLFF
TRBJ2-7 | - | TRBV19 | CASSDRGATYEQYF
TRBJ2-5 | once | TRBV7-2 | CASSDLGGRGETQYF
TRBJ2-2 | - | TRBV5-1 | CASSPRSGGELFF
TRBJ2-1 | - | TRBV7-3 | CASSLDATRGSNEQFF
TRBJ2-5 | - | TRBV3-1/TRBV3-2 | CASSQQADGGAQYF
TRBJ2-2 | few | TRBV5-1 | CASSLAGAITGELFF
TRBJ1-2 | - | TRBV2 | CASRETVANGYTF
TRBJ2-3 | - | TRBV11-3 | CASSPRETDTQYF